Shown below are 9 T cell receptor beta chains from a single sample sequenced in a study of T cell responses to AZD1222 COVID-19 vaccine. Here immunoSEQ multiplex PCR was the method, and the copy in TCRdb shows in-frame clones only, minus some. The table lists approximately 69,000 clones, over 80% of them singletons. The sample consisted of peripheral blood, taken 28 days after the second AZD1222 dose. These receptor sequences come from an adult who received the AZD1222 COVID-19 vaccine.

The chain has TRBV7-6 and TRBJ1-3; D may be TRBD1 (6 bases). This CDR3 has 14 residues. CDR1 is SGHVS, CDR2 FNYEAQ, per germline. Trimming shortened V by 4 bases and J by 4 bases, and 11 bases separated the two germline ends. As DNA, the CDR3 is TGTGCCAGCAGCTCCGGACAGTACGGAAACACCATATATTTT. This codes for CASSSGQYGNTIYF.

The V and J genes are TRBV5-1 and TRBJ2-3; D not certain. CDR1 and CDR2 (germline): SGHRS, YFSETQ. The CDR3 has 11 amino acids. Between the trimmed V and J ends, which lost 3 bases and 6 bases, there was a span of 5 bases. The CDR3 loop is CASSWMDTQYF. CDR3 nucleotide sequence: TGCGCCAGCAGCTGGATGGATACGCAGTATTTT.

The table lists this clone with a few counts. Other DNA sequences in the sample encode the same CDR3. The chain carries TRBV5-1 and TRBJ2-1; 9 nucleotides agree with TRBD2. The V gene's germline CDR1 is SGHRS and CDR2 YFSETQ. V lost 1 base to trimming and J lost 1 base; unmatched junction nucleotides: 3. This CDR3 is built from 16 residues. The CDR3 DNA reads TGCGCCAGCAGCTTGATAGCGGGAGTTTCCTACAATGAGCAGTTCTTC. Translated, it gives CASSLIAGVSYNEQFF.

DNA for the CDR3: TGTGCTAGTGCTGGGGACAGCGACTATGGCTACACCTTC. It codes for CASAGDSDYGYTF. The chain links TRBV12-5 to TRBJ1-2; 7 bases are a match to TRBD1. This CDR3 comprises 13 residues. The J segment lost 3 bases and the V segment lost 7 bases, leaving 5 bases of the junction unmatched. Germline CDR1 reads LGHNT; CDR2 reads FRNRAP. The full variable domain, rest sourced from reference TRBV12-5 and TRBJ1-2, is DARVTQTPRHKVTEMGQEVTMRCQPILGHNTVFWYRQTMMQGLELLAYFRNRAPLDDSGMPKDRFSAEMPDATLATLKIQPSEPRDSAVYFCASAGDSDYGYTFGSGTRLTVV.

This chain joins TRBV7-2 and TRBJ1-1, with a tentative D call TRBD1 (5 bases). This CDR3 contains 15 residues. The V gene lost 2 bases and the J gene lost 1 base, with 11 bases spanning the gap. Looked up from germline, CDR1 is SGHTA and CDR2 is FQGNSA. Here the CDR3 reads CASSLFPRGNTEAFF. CDR3 nucleotides: TGTGCCAGCAGCTTATTTCCAAGGGGGAACACTGAAGCTTTCTTT.

CDR3 loop: CASSPALAGGNNEQFF. The CDR3 DNA sequence: TGTGCCAGCAGCCCGGCCCTAGCGGGGGGAAACAATGAGCAGTTCTTC. This chain joins TRBV5-5 and TRBJ2-1; 11 bases are a match to TRBD2. There are 16 residues in the CDR3. The V segment lost 4 bases and the J segment 5 bases; nucleotides outside the gene matches: 8. In germline, CDR1 is SGHKS, CDR2 YYEKEE (reference sequence).

The rearrangement uses TRBV9 and TRBJ2-7, with TRBD2 as a possible D gene (6 bases). Germline assignment: CDR1 SGDLS and CDR2 YYNGEE. Between the trimmed V and J ends, which lost 0 bases and 2 bases, there was a span of 12 bases. CDR3 length: 15 residues. The CDR3 protein is CASSVGGLETYEQYF. Written as DNA, the CDR3 is TGTGCCAGCAGCGTAGGGGGACTCGAAACCTACGAGCAGTACTTC.

The rearrangement links TRBV7-9 to TRBJ1-1; D unclear. Germline V gene data show CDR1 as SEHNR and CDR2 as FQNEAQ (reference sequence). The CDR3 has 14 amino acids. Trimming cost V 1 base and J 3 bases, with 9 bases left between them. This chain's CDR3 is CASSLGSLDTEAFF. CDR3 coding DNA: TGTGCCAGCAGCTTAGGCTCTTTGGACACTGAAGCTTTCTTT.

V usage is TRBV6-5 and J usage is TRBJ2-2, with 7 bases fitting TRBD1. The germline gives CDR1 MNHEY, CDR2 SVGAGI. The V gene end was trimmed by 8 bases and the J gene end by 4 bases; junction bases not matched to a gene: 7. This CDR3 region has 14 residues. This CDR3 reads CASARDRVTGELFF. The CDR3, as DNA: TGTGCCAGCGCTAGGGACAGAGTCACCGGGGAGCTGTTTTTT.